The source of this TCR beta chain is a study of cytomegalovirus exposure and HLA in healthy donors. The study's findings and limits: Later, an analysis showed that TCR beta chains associated with HLA were more clonally expanded than others that were equally common. Roughly even sequencing depth across donors was the assumption behind the presence/absence analyses.

V lost 6 bases, J lost 2 bases, and 11 bases lay in between. In germline, CDR1 is LNHDA, CDR2 SQIVND (reference sequence). This CDR3 spans 14 amino acids. Remarks on this clone: What it recognizes is unknown.

The PCR employed 60 Vbeta primers together with 13 Jbeta primers. The method was immunoSEQ multiplex PCR; TCRdb's version includes in-frame clones alone and lacks a portion of them. There are approximately 86,000 clones in the sample; 85% occur only once, and nearly 7.5% lies in the top ten. The V call is TRBV19, the J call TRBJ1-5; a weak D match, TRBD1 (5 bases). The receptor was isolated from a man aged 35 to 55 in good health and CMV-seropositive. The sequenced sample consisted of PBMCs. The DNA for the CDR3 is TGTGCCAGTAGCGGGGGAATGGGCAATCAGCCCCAGCATTTT. Its protein product is CASSGGMGNQPQHF.